A selection of T cell receptor beta chains follows, all from one sample in a study of cytomegalovirus exposure and HLA in healthy donors. TCRdb's copy holds only in-frame clones and misses some; the assay was immunoSEQ multiplex PCR. The sample includes fewer than 200,000 clones, roughly 80% of them seen just once. The material sequenced was PBMCs. The receptors come from a man aged 25 to 40 in good health and CMV-seropositive. The CDR3 runs from the conserved cysteine through the conserved F or W. The D gene is left open where the match is weak. Size tells how often a clone was seen (once, few, many) or the class of an expanded clone, and some rows leave it out.

D gene	V gene	clone size	J gene	CDR3 DNA	CDR3 protein
TRBD1	TRBV11-1	NA	TRBJ2-7	TGTGCCAGCAGCGAGTCAGGACAGGGACCTTACGAGCAGTACTTC	CASSESGQGPYEQYF
TRBD1	TRBV7-2	NA	TRBJ1-2	TGTGCCAGCAGCTTAGCAGTAGTGCAGGGGGCGTATGGCTACACCTTC	CASSLAVVQGAYGYTF
TRBD1	TRBV9	NA	TRBJ2-5	TGTGCCAGCAGCCAGTGGGACAGGGATCAAGGGACCCAGTACTTC	CASSQWDRDQGTQYF
TRBD1	TRBV19	NA	TRBJ2-7	TGTGCCAGTAGTATAGGCGCACAGGGGCTTTCCTACGAGCAGTACTTC	CASSIGAQGLSYEQYF
NA	TRBV27	once	TRBJ1-4	TGTGCCAGCAGTTTCGTGGGAAGGGGTGAAAAACTGTTTTTT	CASSFVGRGEKLFF
NA	TRBV25-1	few	TRBJ2-3	TGTGCCAGCAGTGAAGTGGTGAAGGGGAAAACAGATACGCAGTATTTT	CASSEVVKGKTDTQYF
NA	TRBV5-5	NA	TRBJ2-1	TGTGCCAGCAGCTTACTCCCCGAGGTGCCTGAGCAGTTCTTC	CASSLLPEVPEQFF
TRBD2	TRBV5-8	few	TRBJ2-1	TGTGCCAGCAGCTTGCGGGCGGGGGGGGACAATGAGCAGTTCTTC	CASSLRAGGDNEQFF
TRBD1	TRBV5-1	NA	TRBJ1-1	TGCGCCAGCAGCTTGGGATTAGGGGGCGCGATGAACACTGAAGCTTTCTTT	CASSLGLGGAMNTEAFF
TRBD2	TRBV5-4	NA	TRBJ2-2	TGTGCCAGCAGCGCACTAGCGGGGGGCCCCACCGGGGAGCTGTTTTTT	CASSALAGGPTGELFF
NA	TRBV6-1	NA	TRBJ1-3	TGTGCCAGCAGGACAACTGGAAACACCATATATTTT	CASRTTGNTIYF
NA	TRBV4-1	once	TRBJ1-6	TGCGCCAGCAGCCGCGGTCCCCTAAATTCACCCCTCCACTTT	CASSRGPLNSPLHF
NA	TRBV25-1	NA	TRBJ1-4	TGTGCCAGCAGGGGACAAACAACTAATGAAAAACTGTTTTTT	CASRGQTTNEKLFF